This T cell receptor beta chain was sequenced for a study of blood T cell repertoires in COVID-19. Study-level information: Samples taken during acute and convalescent COVID-19 were collected in the United States, Italy and Spain. PBMCs, B-cell-depleted T cells, or T cells provided the cDNA or gDNA that made up the material.

In the original analysis: Reference gene primers were amplified, and this amplification served to estimate nucleated cell counts. Here immunoSEQ multiplex PCR was the method, and the copy in TCRdb shows in-frame clones only, minus some. For V, J and clone size, that table is used; D and trimming come from the DNA. The sample has 180,000 or so clones; around 86% are singletons. The length of the CDR3 is 13 residues. The V gene lost 9 bases and the J gene lost 1 base, with 9 bases spanning the gap. Per germline, CDR1 SEHNR and CDR2 FQNEAQ (reference sequence). The J gene is TRBJ2-2, the V gene TRBV7-9, with D tentatively TRBD1 (6 bases). Sequenced: peripheral blood. The clonotype originates from a woman under 40 with active or convalescent COVID-19. CDR3 amino acids: CARGHQNTGELFF. The CDR3 coding sequence is TGTGCCAGGGGACACCAGAACACCGGGGAGCTGTTTTTT.